One sample yielded the 7 T cell receptor beta chains listed below, sequenced in a study of PD-L1 blockade in urothelial cancer. Generated by immunoSEQ multiplex PCR, the TCRdb table keeps only in-frame clones and is missing some. The profile shows 15,000 to 20,000 clones, around four fifths of them singletons. The time point: peripheral blood 6 weeks after treatment start. The sample was PBMCs, taken around atezolizumab (anti-PD-L1) treatment. These receptors all come from a man aged 50-59 years with urothelial cancer.

The gene calls are TRBV11-2 and TRBJ1-3; D gene unclear. The CDR3 covers 16 residues. Trimming shortened V by 4 bases and J by 4 bases, and 17 bases separated the two germline ends. The V gene's germline CDR1 is SGHAT and CDR2 FQNNGV. In DNA form, the CDR3 reads TGTGCCAGCAGCTCCCTCTCCTACTCCTCCGGAAACACCATATATTTT. Translation gives CASSSLSYSSGNTIYF.

The rearrangement joins TRBV6-1 to TRBJ2-1; TRBD2 might be the D (6 bases). V lost 0 bases and J 0 bases, leaving 6 bases between the germline ends. Germline V lookup: CDR1 MNHNS, CDR2 SASEGT. CDR3 length: 15 residues. CDR3 region: CASSEASGSYNEQFF. The CDR3 DNA reads as TGTGCCAGCAGTGAAGCTAGCGGCTCCTACAATGAGCAGTTCTTC.

This chain uses TRBV7-3 with TRBJ2-1; 8 nucleotides line up with TRBD2. Losses at the gene ends were 2 bases for V and 10 bases for J; bases not matched to a gene: 7. CDR1 and CDR2 from the germline V gene are SGHTA and FQGTGA. This CDR3 contains 14 residues. CDR3 sequence: CASSLGRTSNEQFF. The CDR3 DNA follows: TGTGCCAGCAGCTTAGGTCGGACTAGCAACGAGCAGTTCTTC.

V gene TRBV7-2 combines with J gene TRBJ2-5; a weak D match, TRBD2 (6 bases). Germline V gives CDR1 SGHTA, CDR2 FQGNSA. The CDR3 runs to 13 residues. Trimming pared 0 bases from V and 5 bases from J, leaving 7 bases between. CDR3 sequence: CASSLARGETQYF. CDR3 coding DNA: TGTGCCAGCAGCTTAGCTCGGGGGGAGACCCAGTACTTC.

This chain joins TRBV9 and TRBJ2-1, with D possibly being TRBD2 (5 bases). CDR1 SGDLS and CDR2 YYNGEE come from the germline V gene. V dropped 3 bases and J dropped 0 bases, with 10 bases sitting between them. The CDR3 runs 15 residues. The CDR3, as DNA: TGTGCCAGCAGCGCGGCGGGTAGCTCCTACAATGAGCAGTTCTTC. It translates to CASSAAGSSYNEQFF. The variable domain in full, completed from reference TRBV9 and TRBJ2-1, reads DSGVTQTPKHLITATGQRVTLRCSPRSGDLSVYWYQQSLDQGLQFLIQYYNGEERAKGNILERFSAQQFPDLHSELNLSSLELGDSALYFCASSAAGSSYNEQFFGPGTRLTVL.

The chain joins TRBV5-1 to TRBJ1-2; 8 bases agree with TRBD1. The ends lost 9 bases at V and 2 bases at J; junction bases unmatched: 9. Germline values: CDR1 SGHRS, CDR2 YFSETQ. This CDR3 has 14 residues. Written as DNA, the CDR3 is TGCGCCACACGACAGGGGAGGGCGAACTATGGCTACACCTTC. It specifies CATRQGRANYGYTF.

The table lists this clone with a few counts. The rearrangement joins TRBV4-1 to TRBJ2-5, with TRBD2 matching over 14 bases. CDR1 is MGHRA and CDR2 is YSYEKL in the germline V gene. There are 17 residues in the CDR3. Trimming took 3 bases from V and 5 from J; bases not matched to a gene: 8. The CDR3 DNA reads as TGCGCCAGCAGCCATATGACTAGCGGGGGGGCCGGGGAGACCCAGTACTTC. Translation: CASSHMTSGGAGETQYF.